The 29 T cell receptor beta chains listed next were all sequenced from one sample in a study of shared clonotypes between healthy human individuals. TCRdb's copy holds only in-frame clones and misses some; the assay was immunoSEQ multiplex PCR. Of about 520,000 clones in the sample, 70% to 80% were seen once. Material for sequencing was PBMCs. The source of these receptors is a woman aged 40 to 50 in good health. Some clones in this sample may be carry-over from other donors' samples.

The chain couples TRBV2 to TRBJ2-1; D is unclear. V lost 2 bases to trimming and J lost 0 bases, with 8 bases between them. CDR1 and CDR2 (germline): SNHLY, FYNNEI. The CDR3 loop spans 15 amino acids. CDR3 bases: TGTGCCAGCAGTGAAAGGTCAAGCTCCTACAATGAGCAGTTCTTC. Encoded protein: CASSERSSSYNEQFF.

The rearrangement links TRBV28 to TRBJ2-5, with D perhaps TRBD1 (6 bases). The germline V gene has CDR1 MDHEN and CDR2 SYDVKM. This CDR3 has 16 amino acids. The V end was cut by 6 bases, the J end by 1 base, with 18 bases between. The CDR3 reads CASSQRAQGPQETQYF. For the CDR3, the DNA is TGTGCCAGCAGCCAGAGAGCCCAGGGGCCCCAAGAGACCCAGTACTTC.

The rearrangement links TRBV5-4 to TRBJ1-2; the D is unclear. Trimming removed 4 bases at V and 3 bases at J, with 13 bases between. This CDR3 is 14 amino acids long. CDR1 and CDR2 (germline): SGHNT, YYREEE (reference sequence). The CDR3 nucleotides read TGTGCCAGCAGCCCGAGGGAGGGTCACTATGGCTACACCTTC. It is translated as CASSPREGHYGYTF.

This clone was detected a few times. The V gene is TRBV4-3, the J gene TRBJ1-2, with unresolved D. The germline V gene has CDR1 LGHNA and CDR2 YSLEER. The CDR3 contains 14 residues. V was trimmed by 6 bases and J by 4 bases, leaving 15 bases between them. CDR3 sequence reads: CASSQIRTGYGYTF. DNA of the CDR3: TGCGCCAGCAGTCAAATAAGGACCGGCTATGGCTACACCTTC.

V usage is TRBV5-6 and J usage is TRBJ2-7; D is unclear. The CDR3 spans 12 residues. Deletions cut 1 base from V and 4 bases from J, with 6 bases between. In germline, CDR1 is SGHDT, CDR2 YYEEEE. The CDR3 region has the DNA TGTGCCAGCAGCTTGATTGGATACGAGCAGTACTTC. Protein product: CASSLIGYEQYF. Based on the CDR3 plus reference TRBV5-6 and TRBJ2-7, the full variable domain is DAGVTQSPTHLIKTRGQQVTLRCSPKSGHDTVSWYQQALGQGPQFIFQYYEEEERQRGNFPDRFSGHQFPNYSSELNVNALLLGDSALYLCASSLIGYEQYFGPGTRLTVT.

This clone showed up just a few times. The chain is built from TRBV10-3 and TRBJ2-7; the D call may be TRBD1 or TRBD2 (6 bases each). The CDR3 sequence is 16 residues long. The germline gives CDR1 ENHRY, CDR2 SYGVKD. V shed 7 bases and J shed 1 base, with 20 bases lying between them. The CDR3, as DNA: TGTGCCATCAAAGAAGGTAAGGAGGGGGGATCCTACGAGCAGTACTTC. Translation: CAIKEGKEGGSYEQYF.

The sample holds many counts of this clone. The V call is TRBV28, the J call TRBJ1-2, with D unresolved. This CDR3 has 13 amino acids. Trimming cost V 6 bases and J 8 bases, with 16 bases left between them. CDR1 and CDR2 from the germline V gene are MDHEN and SYDVKM. The CDR3 spells CASSPPGLGGYTF. CDR3 in DNA: TGTGCCAGCAGCCCTCCGGGGTTGGGGGGCTACACCTTC.

In this sample, this clone turned up a few times. The chain employs TRBV9 and TRBJ2-1; no clear D. This CDR3 contains 12 residues. Trimming removed 0 bases from V and 6 bases from J, with 4 bases in between. In germline, CDR1 is SGDLS, CDR2 YYNGEE. The chain's CDR3 is CASSVVFNEQFF. The CDR3 DNA reads TGTGCCAGCAGCGTAGTTTTCAATGAGCAGTTCTTC.

V usage is TRBV7-6 and J usage is TRBJ2-7, with 8 bases that match TRBD1. Germline assignment: CDR1 SGHVS and CDR2 FNYEAQ. This CDR3 has 12 amino acids. After removal of 8 bases from V and 3 bases from J, the junction contained 3 bases not matched to a gene. The CDR3 loop reads CASQDRGYEQYF. The CDR3 coding sequence is TGTGCCAGCCAAGACAGGGGCTACGAGCAGTACTTC. The variable domain in full, completed from reference TRBV7-6 and TRBJ2-7, reads GAGVSQSPRYKVTKRGQDVALRCDPISGHVSLYWYRQALGQGPEFLTYFNYEAQQDKSGLPNDRFSAERPEGSISTLTIQRTEQRDSAMYRCASQDRGYEQYFGPGTRLTVT.

The chain joins TRBV27 to TRBJ2-5, with 12 bases that match TRBD2. V shed 4 bases, J shed 7 bases, and the junction held 10 bases outside the gene matches. The V gene's germline CDR1 is MNHEY and CDR2 SMNVEV (reference sequence). The CDR3 contains 16 residues. Here the CDR3 reads CASSSGLAGFGGTQYF. The CDR3 nucleotides are TGTGCCAGCAGTTCCGGACTAGCGGGATTTGGAGGGACCCAGTACTTC.

This chain connects TRBV5-4 to TRBJ2-3; possibly TRBD2 for D (5 bases). V dropped 0 bases and J dropped 0 bases, with 8 bases sitting between them. CDR3 length: 15 residues. Germline CDR1 is SGHNT and CDR2 is YYREEE (reference sequence). The chain's CDR3 is CASSLVGASTDTQYF. The CDR3 nucleotides read TGTGCCAGCAGCTTGGTGGGAGCTAGCACAGATACGCAGTATTTT. The full variable domain, completed using reference TRBV5-4 and TRBJ2-3, is ETGVTQSPTHLIKTRGQQVTLRCSSQSGHNTVSWYQQALGQGPQFIFQYYREEENGRGNFPPRFSGLQFPNYSSELNVNALELDDSALYLCASSLVGASTDTQYFGPGTRLTVL.

Concerning this clone: The likely explanation is a read error, given a far larger clone one base away. Since the CDR3 does not end with the conserved phenylalanine or tryptophan, this likely comes from a read error. This chain connects TRBV6-1 to TRBJ1-2; no firm D call. V dropped 0 bases and J dropped 5 bases, with 13 bases sitting between them. Germline lookup yields CDR1 MNHNS and CDR2 SASEGT. This CDR3 contains 15 residues. DNA for the CDR3: TGTGCCAGCAGTGAAGCATCGACCGGCGGGTATGGCTACACCTCC. This gives the protein CASSEASTGGYGYTS.

This clone was seen only a few times. The chain couples TRBV7-2 to TRBJ2-3; 7 nucleotides agree with TRBD2. There are 15 residues in the CDR3. With V trimmed by 3 bases and J by 1 base, 4 bases remained unmatched. CDR1 is SGHTA and CDR2 is FQGNSA in the germline V gene. The CDR3 sequence: CASSFNLAGTDTQYF. For the CDR3, the DNA is TGTGCCAGCAGCTTTAATCTAGCGGGCACAGATACGCAGTATTTT.

The chain has TRBV7-2 and TRBJ2-7; D is unclear. Trimming left V 4 bases short and J 8 bases short, with 15 bases between. The length of the CDR3 is 13 residues. Germline values: CDR1 SGHTA, CDR2 FQGNSA. DNA of the CDR3: TGTGCCAGCAGCTCCCAATGGGCTTCTAAGCAGTACTTC. This codes for CASSSQWASKQYF.

A remark on this clone: Possible read error: a much larger clone is one base away. This same CDR3 is encoded by further DNA sequences in the sample. This rearrangement joins TRBV11-2 to TRBJ2-1, with D unresolved. Germline values: CDR1 SGHAT, CDR2 FQNNGV. Between the trimmed V and J ends, which lost 3 bases and 7 bases, there was a span of 1 base. CDR3 length: 10 amino acids. This CDR3 reads CASSFNEQFF. Written as DNA, the CDR3 is TGTGCCAGCAGCTTTAATGAGCAGTTCTTC.

This chain links TRBV5-6 with TRBJ2-7; tentatively, D is TRBD1 or TRBD2 (6 bases each). This CDR3 is 12 amino acids long. V lost 7 bases and J lost 5, with 13 bases in between. Germline V gives CDR1 SGHDT, CDR2 YYEEEE. The CDR3 region is CASPHREDEQYF. The CDR3 region has the DNA TGTGCCAGCCCCCACAGGGAGGACGAGCAGTACTTC.

The chain joins TRBV2 to TRBJ2-3; 13 nucleotides agree with TRBD2. The CDR3 runs 14 residues. Germline loops: CDR1 SNHLY, CDR2 FYNNEI. Trimming took 7 bases from V and 5 from J; bases not matched to a gene: 3. The DNA for the CDR3 is TGTGCCAGCACCGGACTAGCGGGAGTAGATACGCAGTATTTT. Translated: CASTGLAGVDTQYF.

The chain uses TRBV10-3 and TRBJ2-5; 9 bases fit TRBD1. With V trimmed by 6 bases and J by 3 bases, 5 bases remained unmatched. This CDR3 spans 14 amino acids. Germline V lookup: CDR1 ENHRY, CDR2 SYGVKD. Written as DNA, the CDR3 is TGTGCCATCAGGGAGGACAGGGGCAAAGAGACCCAGTACTTC. Protein sequence: CAIREDRGKETQYF.

This sequence joins TRBV11-1 and TRBJ2-7, with TRBD1 matching 8 bases. Germline assignment: CDR1 SGHAT and CDR2 FQDESV (reference sequence). The CDR3 extends over 15 amino acids. With V trimmed by 3 bases and J by 5 bases, 9 bases remained unmatched. Here the CDR3 DNA reads TGTGCCAGCAGCTTGGCCGCAGGGGGCGGGGACGAGCAGTACTTC. It codes for CASSLAAGGGDEQYF.

There are a few counts of this clone. The sample has other DNA sequences that encode this CDR3 too. This chain connects TRBV7-9 to TRBJ1-1; 7 positions match TRBD1. The ends lost 4 bases at V and 3 bases at J; junction bases unmatched: 2. Germline values: CDR1 SEHNR, CDR2 FQNEAQ (reference sequence). There are 13 residues in the CDR3. CDR3 protein: CASSSQGDTEAFF. The CDR3 DNA reads as TGTGCCAGCAGCTCTCAGGGGGACACTGAAGCTTTCTTT.

The rearrangement joins TRBV19 to TRBJ1-2; tentatively, D is TRBD1 (6 bases). The CDR3 is 18 residues long. V gave up 6 bases and J gave up 0 bases, with 23 bases separating them. CDR1 and CDR2 from the germline V gene are LNHDA and SQIVND (reference sequence). The CDR3 reads CASSPGQGPESTNYGYTF. In DNA, the CDR3 is TGTGCCAGTAGCCCGGGACAAGGACCCGAGTCTACTAACTATGGCTACACCTTC.

The chain couples TRBV6-6 to TRBJ1-1; D uncertain. Germline V gene lookup returns CDR1 MNHNY and CDR2 SVGAGI (reference sequence). V lost 6 bases and J lost 0, with 11 bases in between. CDR3 length equals 14 residues. In nucleotides, the CDR3 is TGTGCCAGCAGGTCAGACAAGGTGAACACTGAAGCTTTCTTT. It yields the protein CASRSDKVNTEAFF.

This clone came up a few times. In the same sample, other DNA sequences code for this CDR3. Here the CDR3 DNA reads TGTGCCAGCAGCCCCAATGACAGGCCCTTCCTTGAAGCTTTCTTT. Encoded protein: CASSPNDRPFLEAFF. This chain uses TRBV28 with TRBJ1-1, with TRBD1 as a possible D gene (6 bases). The germline V gene has CDR1 MDHEN and CDR2 SYDVKM. The CDR3 contains 15 residues. V lost 6 bases and J lost 7, with 21 bases in between.

The V and J genes are TRBV7-3 and TRBJ2-3, with 8 nucleotides matching TRBD1. Looked up from germline, CDR1 is SGHTA and CDR2 is FQGTGA. J gave up 5 bases and V 8 bases, and 3 bases lay outside the gene matches. The CDR3 loop spans 12 amino acids. In DNA, the CDR3 is TGTGCCAGCGGGACAGGAGAAGATACGCAGTATTTT. Encoded protein: CASGTGEDTQYF.

This rearrangement joins TRBV10-3 to TRBJ2-1, with 7 bases that match TRBD1. The CDR3 totals 16 residues. V lost 6 bases, J lost 4 bases, and 12 bases stayed unmatched. CDR1 is ENHRY, CDR2 SYGVKD, per germline. CDR3 loop: CAISQTGFDGYNEQFF. The CDR3, as DNA: TGTGCCATCAGCCAGACAGGGTTTGACGGGTACAATGAGCAGTTCTTC.

The V and J genes are TRBV11-2 and TRBJ2-7; TRBD1 matches at 7 bases. Germline trimming cut 5 bases from V and 7 bases from J; bases unmatched to any gene: 8. The germline V gene encodes CDR1 SGHAT and CDR2 FQNNGV. The CDR3 sequence is 13 residues long. The CDR3 reads CASSPTGAGEQYF. The CDR3 DNA reads TGTGCCAGCAGCCCAACAGGGGCCGGGGAGCAGTACTTC. Supplemented by reference TRBV11-2 and TRBJ2-7, the full variable domain reads EAGVAQSPRYKIIEKRQSVAFWCNPISGHATLYWYQQILGQGPKLLIQFQNNGVVDDSQLPKDRFSAERLKGVDSTLKIQPAKLEDSAVYLCASSPTGAGEQYFGPGTRLTVT.

This clone turned up a few times. The chain joins TRBV10-2 to TRBJ2-7; no reliable D call. Germline CDR1 reads WSHSY; CDR2 reads SAAADI. This CDR3 has 13 amino acids. The V end lost 0 bases, the J end lost 2 bases, and 5 bases lay between the germline ends. This CDR3 reads CASSESETYEQYF. CDR3 sequence (DNA): TGCGCCAGCAGTGAGTCTGAGACCTACGAGCAGTACTTC.

A remark on this clone: This same CDR3 is encoded by further DNA sequences in the sample. The rearrangement uses TRBV28 and TRBJ1-1; the D is unclear. Germline assignment: CDR1 MDHEN and CDR2 SYDVKM. V shed 3 bases and J shed 0 bases, with 2 bases lying between them. The CDR3 length is 12 residues. The CDR3 DNA reads TGTGCCAGCAGTTTGGTGAACACTGAAGCTTTCTTT. Amino acid sequence: CASSLVNTEAFF.

The chain has TRBV20-1 and TRBJ1-2; the D gene is possibly TRBD1 (5 bases). CDR1 is DFQATT, CDR2 SNEGSKA, per germline (reference sequence). The CDR3 runs 10 residues. V lost 7 bases to trimming and J lost 6 bases, with 9 bases between them. CDR3 loop: CSGQGNGYTF. CDR3 in DNA: TGCAGTGGCCAGGGTAATGGCTACACCTTC.